This entry describes one TCR beta chain. Single viable CD3+CD4+CD8-CD45RO+ cells were sorted as the memory CD4+ T cells. Positive selection with CD4 microbeads enriched total CD4+ T cells. This entry is derived from a study of memory CD4+ T cells and cytomegalovirus serostatus. About the study: Of the healthy Belgian adults, 9 were CMV seropositive and 20 to 30 seronegative.

The CDR3 has 16 amino acids. The V and J ends lost 0 bases and 4 bases respectively, with 16 bases between them. Germline-derived CDR1 and CDR2 are SGHDT and YYEEEE. Per the original methods: After removing out-of-frame reads, approximately 2.2 million distinct TCRbeta sequences remained. Clones were sequenced by immunoSEQ multiplex PCR, and TCRdb holds only the in-frame ones, with some missing. V and J calls and clone size are those listed in that table; D and trimming were worked out from the DNA. The data hold under 80,000 clones, with approximately 78% observed a single time. The sequence derives from an adult in good health and CMV-seronegative. The V gene is TRBV5-6, the J gene TRBJ1-2; weak D call: TRBD1 (6 bases). Material: memory CD4+ T cells from blood. Here the CDR3 reads CASSLGVVGHFYGYTF. The CDR3 DNA is TGTGCCAGCAGCTTGGGGGTGGTGGGACACTTCTATGGCTACACCTTC.